This TCR beta chain was captured in a study of cytomegalovirus exposure and HLA in healthy donors. The CDR3 is 16 residues long. Trimming left V 8 bases short and J 0 bases short, with 16 bases between. CDR1 is MDHEN, CDR2 SYDVKM, per germline. Vbeta (60) and Jbeta (13) primers were used in the PCR. The repertoire was sequenced with immunoSEQ multiplex PCR; TCRdb's copy has only in-frame clones and lacks some. The data contain approximately 140,000 clones, approximately 80% of them singletons. The source of this sequence is a woman aged 60 to 75 in good health and CMV-seronegative. This chain connects TRBV28 to TRBJ2-2, with D possibly TRBD1 on 6 matching bases. The sample comprised PBMCs. The CDR3 DNA reads TGTGCCAGCGGGGGCCCACTACTCGCGAACACCGGGGAGCTGTTTTTT. Translation: CASGGPLLANTGELFF.